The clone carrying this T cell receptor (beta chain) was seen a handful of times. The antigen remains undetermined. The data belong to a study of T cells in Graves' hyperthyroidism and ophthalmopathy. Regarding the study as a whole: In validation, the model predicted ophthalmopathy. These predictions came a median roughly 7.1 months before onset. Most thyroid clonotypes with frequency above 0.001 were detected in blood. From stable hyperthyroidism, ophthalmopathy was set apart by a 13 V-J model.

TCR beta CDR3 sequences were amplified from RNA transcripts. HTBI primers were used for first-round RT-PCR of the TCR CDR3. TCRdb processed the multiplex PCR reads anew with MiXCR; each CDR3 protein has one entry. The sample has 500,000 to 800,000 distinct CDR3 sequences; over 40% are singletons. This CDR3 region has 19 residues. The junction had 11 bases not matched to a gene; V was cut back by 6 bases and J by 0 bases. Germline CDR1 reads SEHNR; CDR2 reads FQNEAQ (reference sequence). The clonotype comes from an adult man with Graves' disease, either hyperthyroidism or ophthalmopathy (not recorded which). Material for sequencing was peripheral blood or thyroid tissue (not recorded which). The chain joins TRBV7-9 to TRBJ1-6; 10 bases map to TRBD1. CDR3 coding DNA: TGTGCCAGCAGTCCTACGACAGGGGGCCATAGCTCCTATAATTCACCCCTCCACTTT. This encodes CASSPTTGGHSSYNSPLHF.